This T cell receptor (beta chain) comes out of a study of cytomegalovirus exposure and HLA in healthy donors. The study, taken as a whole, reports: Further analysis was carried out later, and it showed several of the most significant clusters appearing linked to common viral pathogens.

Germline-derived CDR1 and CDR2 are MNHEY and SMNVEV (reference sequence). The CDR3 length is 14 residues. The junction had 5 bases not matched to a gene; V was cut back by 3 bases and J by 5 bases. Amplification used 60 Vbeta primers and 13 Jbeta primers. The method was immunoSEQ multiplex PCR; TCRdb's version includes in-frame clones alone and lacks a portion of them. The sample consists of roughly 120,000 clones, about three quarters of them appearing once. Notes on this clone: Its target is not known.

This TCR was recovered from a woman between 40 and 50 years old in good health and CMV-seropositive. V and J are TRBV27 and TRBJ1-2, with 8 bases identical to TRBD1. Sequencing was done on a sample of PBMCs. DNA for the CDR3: TGTGCCAGCAGTTTTGACAGGGGAAAGTATGGCTACACCTTC. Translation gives CASSFDRGKYGYTF.